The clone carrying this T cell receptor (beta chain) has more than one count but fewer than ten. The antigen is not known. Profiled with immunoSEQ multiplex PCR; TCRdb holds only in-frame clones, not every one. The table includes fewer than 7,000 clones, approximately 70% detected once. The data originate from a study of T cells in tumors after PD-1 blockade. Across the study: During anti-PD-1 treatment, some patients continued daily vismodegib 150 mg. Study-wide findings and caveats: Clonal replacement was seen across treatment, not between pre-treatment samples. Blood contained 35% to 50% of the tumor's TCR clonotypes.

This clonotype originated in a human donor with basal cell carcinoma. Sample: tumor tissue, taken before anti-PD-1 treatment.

CDR3 bases: TGTGCCAGCAGCCTAGGCCCAGGGGGGACTGAAGCTTTCTTT. Amino acid sequence: CASSLGPGGTEAFF. The V and J genes are TRBV9 and TRBJ1-1; the match to TRBD1 covers 7 bases. J gave up 5 bases and V 4 bases, and 8 bases lay outside the gene matches. The CDR3 is 14 amino acids. Germline CDR1 SGDLS, CDR2 YYNGEE.